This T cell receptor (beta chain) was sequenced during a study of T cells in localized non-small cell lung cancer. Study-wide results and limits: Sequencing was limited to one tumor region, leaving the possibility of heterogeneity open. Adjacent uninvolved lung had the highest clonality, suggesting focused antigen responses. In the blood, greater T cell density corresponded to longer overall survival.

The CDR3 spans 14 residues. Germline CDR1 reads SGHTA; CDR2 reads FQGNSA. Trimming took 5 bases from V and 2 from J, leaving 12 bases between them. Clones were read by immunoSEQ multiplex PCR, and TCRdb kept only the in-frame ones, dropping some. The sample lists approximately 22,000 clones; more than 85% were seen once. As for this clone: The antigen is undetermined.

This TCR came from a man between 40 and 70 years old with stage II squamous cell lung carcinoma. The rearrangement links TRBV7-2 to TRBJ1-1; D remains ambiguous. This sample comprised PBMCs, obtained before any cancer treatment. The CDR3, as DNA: TGTGCCAGCAGCCCTAGGCCGGGAAACACTGAAGCTTTCTTT. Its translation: CASSPRPGNTEAFF.